The clone carrying this T cell receptor beta chain showed up just a few times. The antigen is undetermined. This entry belongs to a study of cytomegalovirus exposure and HLA in healthy donors. Study-level information: Within an early data release were tens of millions of unique TCRs drawn from HLA-typed donors. General study points: Confirmation was obtained in vitro that a few CMV-associated chains are specific for CMV antigens.

The study ran its PCR with 60 Vbeta and 13 Jbeta primers. Data came from immunoSEQ multiplex PCR; TCRdb stores just in-frame clones and leaves some out. The sample has roughly 160,000 clones; 78% are singletons. The CDR3 is 16 amino acids. The ends lost 9 bases at V and 1 base at J; junction bases unmatched: 13. Germline V CDR1 and CDR2: MDHEN, SYDVKM. Sequenced sample: PBMCs. The rearrangement links TRBV28 to TRBJ1-1; 8 positions agree with TRBD1. The source is a woman aged 45-65 years in good health and CMV-seropositive. CDR3 sequence (DNA): TGTGCCAGTAAGAATCCGGGACAGGTACCGAACACTGAAGCTTTCTTT. Its translation: CASKNPGQVPNTEAFF. Variable domain in full (rest from reference TRBV28 and TRBJ1-1): DVKVTQSSRYLVKRTGEKVFLECVQDMDHENMFWYRQDPGLGLRLIYFSYDVKMKEKGDIPEGYSVSREKKERFSLILESASTNQTSMYLCASKNPGQVPNTEAFFGQGTRLTVV.